The 5 T cell receptor beta chains presented below share a single source sample, sequenced in a study of T cell changes during pregnancy in multiple sclerosis. This table comes from immunoSEQ multiplex PCR, and its TCRdb copy is limited to in-frame clones, with some not included. The table includes around 69,000 clones, roughly 90% detected once. The sample in question was peripheral blood, obtained in the first trimester of pregnancy. Every receptor here comes from a female donor with multiple sclerosis, enrolled in a pregnancy study.

J is TRBJ2-3 and V is TRBV29-1; possible D gene TRBD2, 6 bases. The CDR3 contains 18 residues. Trimming pared 0 bases from V and 0 bases from J, leaving 19 bases between. Germline assignment: CDR1 SQVTM and CDR2 ANQGSEA. The CDR3 loop is CSVEDGGASWTSTDTQYF. CDR3 sequence (DNA): TGCAGCGTTGAAGATGGAGGGGCTAGCTGGACTAGCACAGATACGCAGTATTTT.

The chain is built from TRBV28 and TRBJ2-5, with 7 positions matching TRBD2. With 2 bases clipped from V and 1 base from J, the junction kept 4 bases outside the gene matches. This CDR3 is 15 amino acids long. From germline, CDR1 is MDHEN and CDR2 SYDVKM. This CDR3 reads CASSLTSEAQETQYF. CDR3 nucleotide sequence: TGTGCCAGCAGTTTAACTAGCGAGGCCCAAGAGACCCAGTACTTC.

The V and J genes are TRBV5-6 and TRBJ2-7; 9 bases fit TRBD1. V shed 4 bases, J shed 5 bases, and the junction held 10 bases outside the gene matches. Germline CDR1 SGHDT, CDR2 YYEEEE. The CDR3 runs to 15 residues. The CDR3 region has the DNA TGTGCCAGCAGCGCGAACAGGGGGCGGTGGAACGAGCAGTACTTC. This translates into CASSANRGRWNEQYF. The full variable domain, completed using reference TRBV5-6 and TRBJ2-7, is DAGVTQSPTHLIKTRGQQVTLRCSPKSGHDTVSWYQQALGQGPQFIFQYYEEEERQRGNFPDRFSGHQFPNYSSELNVNALLLGDSALYLCASSANRGRWNEQYFGPGTRLTVT.

V is TRBV5-5 and J is TRBJ1-1; D not certain. This CDR3 is built from 13 residues. Germline loops: CDR1 SGHKS, CDR2 YYEKEE (reference sequence). The germline V and J ends were trimmed by 0 bases and 2 bases, with 5 bases remaining between them. CDR3 nucleotide sequence: TGTGCCAGCAGCTTGGGTATTAACACTGAAGCTTTCTTT. Translating it yields CASSLGINTEAFF.

The chain employs TRBV11-2 and TRBJ2-1, with D possibly TRBD1 on 6 matching bases. Trimming took 4 bases from V and 0 from J, leaving 16 bases between them. Germline loops: CDR1 SGHAT, CDR2 FQNNGV. This CDR3 is 17 amino acids long. The CDR3 here is CASSSDPDRISYNEQFF. The CDR3 region has the DNA TGTGCCAGCAGCTCTGACCCGGACAGAATCTCCTACAATGAGCAGTTCTTC.